This TCR beta chain was obtained from a study of blood T cell repertoires in COVID-19. Study-wide context: Spain, Italy and the United States supplied samples that represented acute and convalescent COVID-19.

Participants had their cohort set by participant-reported clinical history. A case of COVID-19 had been met by exposed participants within 2 weeks before study entry. Authors' methods: How many nucleated cells were present was estimated from reference gene primer amplification. Measured with immunoSEQ multiplex PCR; TCRdb has only the in-frame clones, and not every one. V, J and clone size are taken as reported in that table, and D and trimming were inferred from the DNA itself. The sample has roughly 250,000 clones, about 83% seen once. Material: PBMCs or T cells enriched from blood (not recorded which). The TCR originated in a woman aged 35 to 49 who had been exposed to COVID-19.

The CDR3 sequence: CASSPGINSNQPQHF. DNA for the CDR3: TGTGCCAGCAGCCCAGGGATAAATAGCAATCAGCCCCAGCATTTT. The chain is built from TRBV4-2 and TRBJ1-5; TRBD1 is a possible D gene (5 bases). Trimming removed 4 bases at V and 0 bases at J, with 10 bases between. Germline assignment: CDR1 LGHNA and CDR2 YNFKEQ. The length of the CDR3 is 15 residues.